Below, 5 T cell receptor beta chains from the same sample are listed, as sequenced in a study of T cells in Graves' hyperthyroidism and ophthalmopathy. From RNA transcripts, TCR beta CDR3 regions were amplified. HTBI primers were employed in a first-round RT-PCR of the TCR CDR3. TCRdb re-derived calls from the multiplex PCR reads in MiXCR, one entry per CDR3 protein. The sample includes hundreds of thousands of distinct CDR3 sequences, roughly 13% of them seen just once. The sequenced sample consisted of blood. These receptors all come from a woman aged 30 to 39 with Graves' hyperthyroidism.

This clonotype has ten or more counts. The chain is built from TRBV6-2 or TRBV6-3 and TRBJ1-5, with 7 bases aligning to TRBD1. Looked up from germline, CDR1 is MNHEY and CDR2 is SVGEGT. J lost 5 bases, V lost 4 bases, and 8 bases had no gene match. This CDR3 region has 15 residues. The CDR3 here is CASSSGQMGHQPQHF. DNA for the CDR3: TGTGCCAGCAGTTCGGGACAGATGGGGCATCAGCCCCAGCATTTT.

This clonotype was found many times. This sequence joins TRBV20-1 and TRBJ2-5, with D hard to call. Trimming removed 1 base at V and 0 bases at J, with 9 bases between. Germline CDR1 is DFQATT and CDR2 is SNEGSKA (reference sequence). The CDR3 runs to 14 residues. Written as DNA, the CDR3 is TGCAGTGCTAGAGTCTACAATGACCAAGAGACCCAGTACTTC. Its protein is CSARVYNDQETQYF.

This clonotype was seen a handful of times. This chain connects TRBV12-3 or TRBV12-4 to TRBJ1-5; D is undetermined. CDR3 size: 14 residues. Between the trimmed V and J ends, which lost 1 base and 5 bases, there was a span of 9 bases. CDR3 coding DNA: TGTGCCAGCAGTTTAGACCGGGAGGATCAGCCCCAGCATTTT. This codes for CASSLDREDQPQHF.

This sequence joins TRBV7-2 and TRBJ2-3; D is possibly TRBD1 or TRBD2 (5 bases each). V was clipped by 3 bases and J by 7 bases, with 11 bases between them. CDR3 size: 13 residues. Looked up from germline, CDR1 is SGHTA and CDR2 is FQGNSA. The CDR3 DNA reads as TGTGCCAGCAGCTTTGAGGGGCGGAATACGCAGTATTTT. This translates into CASSFEGRNTQYF.

In regard to this clonotype: Since a much larger clone is just one base distant, this may be a read error. CDR3 region: CSARGTTRMAYGYAF. The CDR3 DNA reads TGCAGTGCTAGAGGTACTACCCGGATGGCCTATGGCTACGCCTTC. The rearrangement joins TRBV20-1 to TRBJ1-2; D remains unclear. CDR3 length: 15 residues. CDR1 is DFQATT, CDR2 SNEGSKA, per germline (reference sequence).